This is a list of T cell receptor beta chains from one sample in a study of blood T cell repertoires in COVID-19. The data were produced by immunoSEQ multiplex PCR, yet TCRdb's version contains in-frame clones alone and is incomplete. The table has over 30,000 clones, around 75% seen once. The sequencing input was peripheral blood. All receptors come from a man older than 75 with active or convalescent COVID-19. The CDR3 runs from the conserved cysteine through the conserved F or W. Fields, in order: clone size, D gene, J gene, V gene, CDR3 DNA, CDR3 protein. D genes are given only for firm matches. Rows may omit the clone size; those that give it use once, few, many or a size class.

once | TRBD2 | TRBJ2-7 | TRBV7-2 | TGTGCCAGCAGCTTAGGTACTAGCGGAACCAACCTCCTCTACGAGCAGTACTTC | CASSLGTSGTNLLYEQYF
NA | NA | TRBJ2-5 | TRBV4-1 | TGCGCCAGCAGCCAAGGGGCCCAGGGCCCGGAGACCCAGTACTTC | CASSQGAQGPETQYF
NA | TRBD2 | TRBJ2-5 | TRBV5-4 | TGTGCCAGCAGCAGAGGACTAGCGGGAAAACAAGAGACCCAGTACTTC | CASSRGLAGKQETQYF
NA | NA | TRBJ2-2 | TRBV19 | TGTGCCAGTAGTATAAGAGTGGACACCGGGGAGCTGTTTTTT | CASSIRVDTGELFF
NA | NA | TRBJ2-3 | TRBV12-3/TRBV12-4 | TGTGCCAGCAGCACCACTAGCACAGATACGCAGTATTTT | CASSTTSTDTQYF
NA | NA | TRBJ2-7 | TRBV9 | TGTGCCAGCAGCGTAGAAAGTGGGGCCTCCTACGAGCAGTACTTC | CASSVESGASYEQYF
NA | NA | TRBJ2-1 | TRBV12-3/TRBV12-4 | TGTGCCAGCAGTTTGACAGTCTTGCAGTTCTTC | CASSLTVLQFF
NA | TRBD2 | TRBJ2-1 | TRBV4-2 | TGTGCCAGCAGCCAAGATCAGCGGGGACGTCACAATGAGCAGTTCTTC | CASSQDQRGRHNEQFF
NA | TRBD2 | TRBJ2-5 | TRBV5-1 | TGCGCCAGCAGCTCAGGGAGGGGAGGAGGGCGAGAGACCCAGTACTTC | CASSSGRGGGRETQYF
NA | NA | TRBJ1-4 | TRBV27 | TGTGCCAGCAGTTTCAGGATCGCAACTAATGAAAAACTGTTTTTT | CASSFRIATNEKLFF
NA | NA | TRBJ1-2 | TRBV3-1/TRBV3-2 | TGTGCCAGCAGCCAAGAGATGGGGGCGGGCTATGGCTACACCTTC | CASSQEMGAGYGYTF
NA | TRBD1 | TRBJ2-6 | TRBV5-5 | TGTGCCAGCAGGCTTGCCGTGACAGGGGATGTCTCTGGGGCCAACGTCCTGACTTTC | CASRLAVTGDVSGANVLTF
NA | NA | TRBJ1-2 | TRBV7-9 | TGTGCCAGCAGCTTAGTCGAGGGCCGGGGCTACACCTTC | CASSLVEGRGYTF
few | TRBD2 | TRBJ2-7 | TRBV19 | TGTGCCAGTAGCGCGACAGCGGGAGTCTCCTACGAGCAGTACTTC | CASSATAGVSYEQYF
NA | TRBD1 | TRBJ2-7 | TRBV5-1 | TGCGCCAGCAGCTTTTCCGGGACAGGGGGCTACGAGCAGTACTTC | CASSFSGTGGYEQYF
NA | NA | TRBJ2-1 | TRBV21-1 | TGTGCCAGCAGCAAGGTCGGGGGTATGTCGCACAATGAGCAGTTCTTC | CASSKVGGMSHNEQFF
NA | NA | TRBJ2-2 | TRBV5-1 | TGCGCCAGCAGCCCGACCCAGGGGCCCCACGGGGAGCTGTTTTTT | CASSPTQGPHGELFF
NA | NA | TRBJ2-7 | TRBV19 | TGTGCCAGTAGTATGGATTACGGGAGATCCTACGAGCAGTACTTC | CASSMDYGRSYEQYF
NA | TRBD2 | TRBJ2-1 | TRBV7-2 | TGTGCCAGCAGCTTAGCACTAGCGGGAGTAAATGAGCAGTTCTTC | CASSLALAGVNEQFF
NA | TRBD1 | TRBJ2-7 | TRBV7-8 | TGTGCCAGCAGCTGGATCGGGACAGGTTCCTACGAGCAGTACTTC | CASSWIGTGSYEQYF
NA | TRBD2 | TRBJ2-2 | TRBV5-1 | TGCGCCAGCAGCCTACTAGCGGGGCAGGCTGGGGAGCTGTTTTTT | CASSLLAGQAGELFF
NA | TRBD1 | TRBJ2-7 | TRBV3-1/TRBV3-2 | TGTGCCAGCAGCTCGCCGGGACAGGGTCACGAGCAGTACTTC | CASSSPGQGHEQYF
NA | NA | TRBJ2-5 | TRBV7-2 | TGTGCCAGCAGCTTAGCGTCCAACCAAGAGACCCAGTACTTC | CASSLASNQETQYF
once | TRBD1 | TRBJ2-3 | TRBV29-1 | TGCAGCGTACAGATAAACAGGGGGCGGTCAGATACGCAGTATTTT | CSVQINRGRSDTQYF
NA | NA | TRBJ2-7 | TRBV20-1 | TGCAGTGCTCCAGGTCCGGAGCAGTACTTC | CSAPGPEQYF
medium-sized | NA | TRBJ1-2 | TRBV9 | TGTGCCAGCAGCGTAACAGGGATGGACTATGGCTACACCTTC | CASSVTGMDYGYTF
NA | NA | TRBJ2-5 | TRBV28 | TGTGCCAGCAGTCCAGGGGTTAAGACCCAGTACTTC | CASSPGVKTQYF
NA | NA | TRBJ2-1 | TRBV19 | TGTGCCAGTAGTGAACACCGGGACACCCTGGGGATCTTC | CASSEHRDTLGIF
NA | NA | TRBJ1-1 | TRBV3-1/TRBV3-2 | TGTGCCAGCACCATTCGAAACAGGGTTACTGAAGCTTTCTTT | CASTIRNRVTEAFF
once | NA | TRBJ1-3 | TRBV30 | TGTGCCTCTTCGGACAGCTCTGGAAACACCATATATTTT | CASSDSSGNTIYF
NA | TRBD2 | TRBJ2-2 | TRBV7-2 | TGTGCCAGCAGCTTGCTAGCGGGAGGTCTGTTTACCGGGGAGCTGTTTTTT | CASSLLAGGLFTGELFF
NA | TRBD2 | TRBJ2-5 | TRBV4-1 | TGCGCCAGCAGCTACTTTGGGACTAGCGGAAAAGAGACCCAGTACTTC | CASSYFGTSGKETQYF
NA | NA | TRBJ2-1 | TRBV5-1 | TGCGCCAGCAGCTTACGTGCGGCGGAGGGCATCAATGAGCAGTTCTTC | CASSLRAAEGINEQFF
NA | TRBD1 | TRBJ2-5 | TRBV7-9 | TGTGCCAGCAGCTTGGTGGGACAGTCAGAGACCCAGTACTTC | CASSLVGQSETQYF
NA | TRBD1 | TRBJ1-5 | TRBV19 | TGTGCCAGTACTTCGACAGGGTGGAGTCAGCCCCAGCATTTT | CASTSTGWSQPQHF
few | TRBD2 | TRBJ2-6 | TRBV18 | TGTGCCAGCGGTGGTAGTAGCGGGAGCCTCTTTGGGGCCAACGTCCTGACTTTC | CASGGSSGSLFGANVLTF
NA | TRBD2 | TRBJ2-7 | TRBV7-9 | TGTGCCAGCAGCCCAGGACTAGCGGGAGGGGACGAGCAGTACTTC | CASSPGLAGGDEQYF
NA | NA | TRBJ1-6 | TRBV28 | TGTGCCAGCAGGAATAGATTAGTTCCCCTCCACTTT | CASRNRLVPLHF
NA | TRBD2 | TRBJ2-1 | TRBV29-1 | TGCAGCGTTGAAGATCTTGGAGCGGGAGGAACCTACAATGAGCAGTTCTTC | CSVEDLGAGGTYNEQFF
NA | NA | TRBJ2-3 | TRBV3-1/TRBV3-2 | TGTGCCAGCAGCCAATGGGGCCGTACGCAGTATTTT | CASSQWGRTQYF
few | TRBD2 | TRBJ2-1 | TRBV11-2 | TGTGCCAGCAGCTTCACTAGCGGGACGGACAATGAGCAGTTCTTC | CASSFTSGTDNEQFF
few | TRBD2 | TRBJ2-3 | TRBV9 | TGTGCCAGCAGCGTCTTTAGCGGGATATCAGATACGCAGTATTTT | CASSVFSGISDTQYF